Following are 24 T cell receptor beta chains from one sample sequenced in a study of blood T cell repertoires in COVID-19. The method was immunoSEQ multiplex PCR; TCRdb's version includes in-frame clones alone and lacks a portion of them. The sample contains about 250,000 clones, approximately 84% of which appear only once. Sequencing was performed on PBMCs or T cells enriched from blood (not recorded which). These receptors were collected from a man between 40 and 49 years old who had recovered from COVID-19.

The rearrangement joins TRBV10-3 to TRBJ2-7; D remains unclear. Germline-derived CDR1 and CDR2 are ENHRY and SYGVKD. The CDR3 loop spans 11 amino acids. V was clipped by 2 bases and J by 5 bases, with 4 bases between them. The chain's CDR3 is CAISEGHEQYF. As DNA, the CDR3 is TGTGCCATCAGTGAGGGCCACGAGCAGTACTTC.

The chain recombines TRBV6-2 or TRBV6-3 with TRBJ2-2; D unclear. There are 15 residues in the CDR3. Trimming shortened V by 2 bases and J by 3 bases, and 10 bases separated the two germline ends. Germline CDR1 reads MNHEY; CDR2 reads SVGEGT. The CDR3 loop is CASSYGQVDTGELFF. The CDR3 region has the DNA TGTGCCAGCAGTTACGGCCAGGTGGACACCGGGGAGCTGTTTTTT.

The chain uses TRBV3-1 (or the pseudogene TRBV3-2) and TRBJ1-2; D perhaps matches TRBD1 (5 bases). Germline CDR1 LGHDT, CDR2 YNNKEL (reference sequence). The CDR3 runs to 14 residues. Trimming left V 0 bases short and J 7 bases short, with 12 bases between. CDR3 in amino acids: CASSQEPQGGGYTF. CDR3 in DNA: TGTGCCAGCAGCCAAGAGCCGCAGGGAGGTGGCTACACCTTC.

The genes are TRBV7-2 and TRBJ1-5; D uncertain. Germline lookup yields CDR1 SGHTA and CDR2 FQGNSA. Between the trimmed V and J ends, which lost 4 bases and 7 bases, there was a span of 11 bases. The CDR3 sequence is 13 residues long. CDR3 bases: TGTGCCAGCAGCTCGCACGAGTGGCAGCCCCAGCATTTT. This gives the protein CASSSHEWQPQHF.

This clone was picked up a small number of times. The V gene is TRBV10-3, the J gene TRBJ1-1; 10 nucleotides match TRBD1. The CDR3 runs 16 residues. The V gene's germline CDR1 is ENHRY and CDR2 SYGVKD. Trimming cost V 4 bases and J 1 base; bases outside gene matches: 6. The CDR3 coding sequence is TGTGCCATCAGTGCCCCGGGACAGGGGAGGAACACTGAAGCTTTCTTT. Translation gives CAISAPGQGRNTEAFF.

The V call is TRBV5-4, the J call TRBJ1-3; D ambiguous. Looked up from germline, CDR1 is SGHNT and CDR2 is YYREEE (reference sequence). Trimming pared 1 base from V and 0 bases from J, leaving 14 bases between. This CDR3 contains 17 residues. The CDR3 bases are TGTGCCAGCAGCTTGTTGGGCAGCTTCAACTCTGGAAACACCATATATTTT. Translated: CASSLLGSFNSGNTIYF. Full variable domain (remainder filled in from reference TRBV5-4 and TRBJ1-3): ETGVTQSPTHLIKTRGQQVTLRCSSQSGHNTVSWYQQALGQGPQFIFQYYREEENGRGNFPPRFSGLQFPNYSSELNVNALELDDSALYLCASSLLGSFNSGNTIYFGEGSWLTVV.

The chain combines TRBV3-1 (or the pseudogene TRBV3-2) with TRBJ2-7; D remains ambiguous. V lost 2 bases and J 3 bases, leaving 14 bases between the germline ends. CDR3 size: 15 residues. Germline values: CDR1 LGHDT, CDR2 YNNKEL (reference sequence). The CDR3 spells CASSQSATTSYEQYF. Written as DNA, the CDR3 is TGTGCCAGCAGCCAATCAGCTACTACGAGCTACGAGCAGTACTTC.

The chain couples TRBV11-2 to TRBJ2-3; TRBD1 aligns across 9 bases. This CDR3 has 16 amino acids. The germline gives CDR1 SGHAT, CDR2 FQNNGV. After removal of 5 bases from V and 3 bases from J, the junction contained 9 bases not matched to a gene. The CDR3 loop is CASSPTGTGITDTQYF. The CDR3 DNA reads TGTGCCAGCAGCCCCACCGGGACAGGGATAACAGATACGCAGTATTTT.

This clone was observed once. V is TRBV15 and J is TRBJ2-5; no clear D. Trimming cost V 1 base and J 1 base, with 10 bases left between them. The germline CDR1 and CDR2 sequences are LNHNV and YYDKDF (reference sequence). This CDR3 contains 15 residues. CDR3: CATSRVVRAQETQYF. The CDR3 DNA is TGTGCCACCAGCAGAGTGGTCCGAGCCCAAGAGACCCAGTACTTC.

This chain connects TRBV9 to TRBJ2-7; D gene unclear. The CDR3 is made up of 15 amino acids. The V and J ends lost 3 bases and 3 bases respectively, with 16 bases between them. The germline V gene has CDR1 SGDLS and CDR2 YYNGEE. The CDR3 loop is CASSEALGPYYEQYF. CDR3 sequence (DNA): TGTGCCAGCAGCGAAGCCCTTGGGCCCTACTACGAGCAGTACTTC.

The rearrangement uses TRBV4-2 and TRBJ2-7; 8 positions agree with TRBD1. With 2 bases clipped from V and 4 bases from J, the junction kept 10 bases outside the gene matches. The CDR3 spans 16 residues. In germline, CDR1 is LGHNA, CDR2 YNFKEQ. For the CDR3, the DNA is TGTGCCAGCAGCCAAACCGGACAGGGCTCGAATTACGAGCAGTACTTC. This sequence encodes CASSQTGQGSNYEQYF.

A single count supports this clone. The chain couples TRBV12-3 or TRBV12-4 to TRBJ2-5; D gene unclear. Deletions cut 6 bases from V and 4 bases from J, with 6 bases between. This CDR3 is built from 11 residues. CDR3: CASRSGETQYF. The CDR3 DNA sequence: TGTGCCAGCAGATCCGGAGAGACCCAGTACTTC.

This clone turned up a few times. V gene TRBV2 combines with J gene TRBJ2-5, with 12 bases identical to TRBD2. The CDR3 consists of 15 residues. J gave up 5 bases and V 7 bases, and 8 bases lay outside the gene matches. CDR1 is SNHLY, CDR2 FYNNEI, per germline. The CDR3 region is CASTEGLAGAETQYF. The CDR3 bases are TGTGCCAGCACCGAGGGACTAGCGGGCGCCGAGACCCAGTACTTC.

This chain joins TRBV9 and TRBJ1-5, with D perhaps matching TRBD1 (5 bases). Per the germline V gene, CDR1 is SGDLS and CDR2 is YYNGEE. The CDR3 covers 14 residues. V lost 3 bases and J 3 bases, leaving 10 bases between the germline ends. The CDR3 nucleotides read TGTGCCAGCAGCGACGCAGGGCTCAATCAGCCCCAGCATTTT. The encoded protein is CASSDAGLNQPQHF.

Here the CDR3 reads CASSLEVGPPSRWKLFF. The CDR3 DNA sequence: TGTGCCAGCAGCTTGGAGGTGGGGCCCCCCTCTCGGTGGAAACTGTTTTTT. This chain uses TRBV5-7 with TRBJ1-4, with D tentatively TRBD1 (5 bases). TRBV5-7 is an ORF; its function is uncertain. The germline V and J ends were trimmed by 0 bases and 11 bases, with 23 bases remaining between them. CDR3 length equals 17 residues.

V usage is TRBV3-1 (or the pseudogene TRBV3-2) and J usage is TRBJ1-6; 7 bases agree with TRBD1. This CDR3 has 14 residues. The J segment lost 7 bases and the V segment lost 3 bases, leaving 3 bases of the junction unmatched. Germline V gives CDR1 LGHDT, CDR2 YNNKEL (reference sequence). The CDR3 loop reads CASSQTGWNSPLHF. The CDR3, as DNA: TGTGCCAGCAGCCAGACAGGGTGGAATTCACCCCTCCACTTT.

The CDR3 is CATSDSPDRALYGYTF. DNA of the CDR3: TGTGCCACCAGTGATTCCCCGGACAGGGCCCTCTATGGCTACACCTTC. The J gene is TRBJ1-2, the V gene TRBV24-1, with 8 bases fitting TRBD1. Germline CDR1 reads KGHDR; CDR2 reads SFDVKD. Trimming at V came to 2 bases and at J to 4 bases, leaving 8 bases not matched to a gene. The CDR3 covers 16 residues.

The chain uses TRBV19 and TRBJ2-7; 9 positions agree with TRBD1. CDR3 length: 16 residues. J lost 5 bases, V lost 5 bases, and 13 bases had no gene match. Germline lookup yields CDR1 LNHDA and CDR2 SQIVND (reference sequence). The CDR3 nucleotides are TGTGCCAGTAGTGCCTTATCGGGACAGGGTTACCACGAGCAGTACTTC. Protein: CASSALSGQGYHEQYF.

The chain uses TRBV18 and TRBJ1-5; TRBD1 matches at 8 bases. Germline V CDR1 and CDR2: KGHSH, LQKENI. CDR3 length: 16 residues. J gave up 1 base and V 3 bases, and 5 bases lay outside the gene matches. CDR3 DNA sequence: TGTGCCAGCTCACCGGGACAGGTTACAAGCAATCAGCCCCAGCATTTT. It translates to CASSPGQVTSNQPQHF.

The chain carries TRBV19 and TRBJ2-1; 10 bases match TRBD2. The CDR3 sequence is 17 residues long. V lost 1 base, J lost 4 bases, and 7 bases stayed unmatched. CDR1 and CDR2 from the germline V gene are LNHDA and SQIVND (reference sequence). The CDR3 region is CASSIARASGGYNEQFF. DNA for the CDR3: TGTGCCAGTAGTATAGCCCGGGCTAGCGGGGGTTACAATGAGCAGTTCTTC.

The chain recombines TRBV4-3 with TRBJ1-6, with a possible D match to TRBD1 (5 bases). The V and J ends lost 2 bases and 8 bases respectively, with 13 bases between them. Germline values: CDR1 LGHNA, CDR2 YSLEER. The CDR3 is made up of 15 amino acids. The CDR3 DNA follows: TGCGCCAGCAGCCAAACGGGACTCGGGGATTCACCCCTCCACTTT. Its translation: CASSQTGLGDSPLHF.

This chain joins TRBV10-3 and TRBJ2-5; D ambiguous. Germline CDR1 reads ENHRY; CDR2 reads SYGVKD. Trimming removed 2 bases at V and 4 bases at J, with 5 bases between. The CDR3 has 12 amino acids. DNA for the CDR3: TGTGCCATCAGTGAGACGGTAGAGACCCAGTACTTC. Translating gives CAISETVETQYF.

V and J are TRBV3-1 (or the pseudogene TRBV3-2) and TRBJ2-1, with 7 nucleotides matching TRBD2. The V and J ends lost 3 bases and 7 bases, in that order; junction bases with no gene match: 6. Per the germline V gene, CDR1 is LGHDT and CDR2 is YNNKEL (reference sequence). This CDR3 has 14 amino acids. The CDR3 DNA sequence: TGTGCCAGCAGCCAGATGGGGGGGGGAAATGAGCAGTTCTTC. It translates to CASSQMGGGNEQFF.

The genes are TRBV29-1 and TRBJ1-2, with D tentatively TRBD1 (5 bases). The CDR3 covers 13 residues. Trimming removed 7 bases from V and 3 bases from J, with 15 bases in between. Germline lookup yields CDR1 SQVTM and CDR2 ANQGSEA. The CDR3 loop is CSAGLGGDYGYTF. CDR3 DNA sequence: TGCAGCGCCGGGCTGGGAGGGGACTATGGCTACACCTTC.